The 13 T cell receptor beta chains in this list originate from one sample, sequenced in a study of OX40 agonist ivuxolimab in advanced cancers. The assay was immunoSEQ multiplex PCR, and TCRdb's table has in-frame clones only and misses some. The table has 60,000 to 80,000 clones, about 91% seen once. This specimen was CD4+ or CD8+ T cells sorted from blood, taken in a trial of the OX40 agonist ivuxolimab. The receptors were gathered from an adult with an advanced solid tumor such as melanoma, head and neck, liver or kidney cancer.

V is TRBV15 and J is TRBJ2-3, with 12 bases fitting TRBD2. The germline V gene has CDR1 LNHNV and CDR2 YYDKDF (reference sequence). J was trimmed by 8 bases and V by 0 bases; bases with no gene match: 15. This CDR3 spans 19 amino acids. CDR3 DNA sequence: TGTGCCACCAGCAGAGATCCCCCTCTCGCTAGCGGGAGGGCCGTTACGCAGTATTTT. Translating gives CATSRDPPLASGRAVTQYF. Filled out from reference TRBV15 and TRBJ2-3, the complete variable domain reads DAMVIQNPRYQVTQFGKPVTLSCSQTLNHNVMYWYQQKSSQAPKLLFHYYDKDFNNEADTPDNFQSRRPNTSFCFLDIRSPGLGDTAMYLCATSRDPPLASGRAVTQYFGPGTRLTVL.

This clone was observed a few times. This sequence joins TRBV28 and TRBJ1-6, with D unclear. Germline CDR1 MDHEN, CDR2 SYDVKM. The CDR3 length is 11 residues. The ends were cut back, 8 bases at V and 4 bases at J, with 3 bases in the middle. The CDR3, as DNA: TGTGCCAGCCGATATAATTCACCCCTCCACTTT. It translates to CASRYNSPLHF. The variable domain in full, completed from reference TRBV28 and TRBJ1-6, reads DVKVTQSSRYLVKRTGEKVFLECVQDMDHENMFWYRQDPGLGLRLIYFSYDVKMKEKGDIPEGYSVSREKKERFSLILESASTNQTSMYLCASRYNSPLHFGNGTRLTVT.

The J gene is TRBJ2-1, the V gene TRBV11-2; 7 nucleotides align to TRBD2. This CDR3 is built from 15 residues. J gave up 8 bases and V 0 bases, and 7 bases lay outside the gene matches. Germline V gene sequence: CDR1 SGHAT, CDR2 FQNNGV. The CDR3 is CASSLDLAAWDEQFF. DNA of the CDR3: TGTGCCAGCAGCTTAGATCTAGCGGCCTGGGATGAGCAGTTCTTC.

The J gene is TRBJ2-7, the V gene TRBV5-5, with D perhaps TRBD2 (6 bases). Germline V CDR1 and CDR2: SGHKS, YYEKEE (reference sequence). This CDR3 comprises 15 residues. V dropped 3 bases and J dropped 4 bases, with 17 bases sitting between them. In nucleotides, the CDR3 is TGTGCCAGCAGCTCCAGCGGGTCGGCCTTGTACGAGCAGTACTTC. Protein product: CASSSSGSALYEQYF.

The chain carries TRBV7-3 and TRBJ2-7; 8 nucleotides line up with TRBD1. Trimming at V came to 5 bases and at J to 4 bases, leaving 7 bases not matched to a gene. There are 14 residues in the CDR3. CDR1 is SGHTA and CDR2 is FQGTGA in the germline V gene. This CDR3 reads CASSPGQGRYEQYF. CDR3 nucleotide sequence: TGTGCCAGCAGCCCCGGACAGGGACGTTACGAGCAGTACTTC.

This clone occurred once. V is TRBV4-2 and J is TRBJ2-7, with 7 positions matching TRBD1. The CDR3 sequence is 15 residues long. The J segment lost 6 bases and the V segment lost 0 bases, leaving 8 bases of the junction unmatched. The germline V gene encodes CDR1 LGHNA and CDR2 YNFKEQ. In DNA, the CDR3 is TGTGCCAGCAGCCAAGAACCGACAGGGATAAGCGAGCAGTACTTC. Translation gives CASSQEPTGISEQYF.

V usage is TRBV6-6 and J usage is TRBJ1-5, with TRBD1 as a possible D gene (5 bases). Germline loops: CDR1 MNHNY, CDR2 SVGAGI (reference sequence). V lost 2 bases and J 3 bases, leaving 11 bases between the germline ends. The CDR3 has 15 amino acids. DNA of the CDR3: TGTGCCAGCAGTTACGCCCGGGGGGTCAATCAGCCCCAGCATTTT. It yields the protein CASSYARGVNQPQHF.

This chain connects TRBV5-7 to TRBJ1-2; 7 bases map to TRBD1. TRBV5-7 is assigned to the ORF class and has an uncertain function. The ends lost 2 bases at V and 5 bases at J; junction bases unmatched: 12. The CDR3 consists of 16 residues. CDR3 sequence (DNA): TGTGCCAGCAGCTTTAGAGGGCACAGGGGCTTATATGGCTACACCTTC. Translated, it gives CASSFRGHRGLYGYTF.

The rearrangement links TRBV10-1 to TRBJ2-3; 9 positions match TRBD2. The germline CDR1 and CDR2 sequences are WNHNN and SYGVQD (reference sequence). Losses at the gene ends were 0 bases for V and 3 bases for J; bases not matched to a gene: 1. The CDR3 length is 15 residues. The CDR3 DNA sequence: TGCGCCAGCAGTGAGTCGGGACTAGCAACAGATACGCAGTATTTT. Its translation is CASSESGLATDTQYF.

This clone was recorded once. CDR3 amino acids: CASRGDWWETQYF. The CDR3 nucleotides read TGTGCCAGCAGAGGAGATTGGTGGGAGACCCAGTACTTC. The chain has TRBV27 and TRBJ2-5; D gene uncertain. Deletions cut 6 bases from V and 5 bases from J, with 13 bases between. The germline V gene encodes CDR1 MNHEY and CDR2 SMNVEV (reference sequence). The CDR3 has 13 amino acids.

This chain links TRBV28 with TRBJ1-2; 8 positions match TRBD1. With 5 bases clipped from V and 7 bases from J, the junction kept 12 bases outside the gene matches. This CDR3 spans 15 amino acids. Germline V gives CDR1 MDHEN, CDR2 SYDVKM. The CDR3 is CASSLRGLGLGGYTF. CDR3 nucleotide sequence: TGTGCCAGCAGTCTCAGGGGGCTAGGGCTGGGTGGCTACACCTTC.

This clone was detected a few times. The rearrangement joins TRBV2 to TRBJ2-1, with 12 bases aligning to TRBD2. This CDR3 region has 13 residues. Germline-derived CDR1 and CDR2 are SNHLY and FYNNEI. V shed 10 bases and J 5 bases; nucleotides not matched to a gene: 3. DNA of the CDR3: TGTGCCACCCGACTAGCGGGGGACAATGAGCAGTTCTTC. The encoded protein is CATRLAGDNEQFF.

The V call is TRBV5-4, the J call TRBJ1-2, with D perhaps matching TRBD1 (5 bases). V was clipped by 0 bases and J by 7 bases, with 13 bases between them. Germline values: CDR1 SGHNT, CDR2 YYREEE (reference sequence). This CDR3 has 14 residues. As DNA, the CDR3 is TGTGCCAGCAGCTTGGGAGGGGCCGTGGGTGGCTACACCTTC. It encodes CASSLGGAVGGYTF. The full variable domain, with the rest looked up from reference TRBV5-4 and TRBJ1-2, is ETGVTQSPTHLIKTRGQQVTLRCSSQSGHNTVSWYQQALGQGPQFIFQYYREEENGRGNFPPRFSGLQFPNYSSELNVNALELDDSALYLCASSLGGAVGGYTFGSGTRLTVV.